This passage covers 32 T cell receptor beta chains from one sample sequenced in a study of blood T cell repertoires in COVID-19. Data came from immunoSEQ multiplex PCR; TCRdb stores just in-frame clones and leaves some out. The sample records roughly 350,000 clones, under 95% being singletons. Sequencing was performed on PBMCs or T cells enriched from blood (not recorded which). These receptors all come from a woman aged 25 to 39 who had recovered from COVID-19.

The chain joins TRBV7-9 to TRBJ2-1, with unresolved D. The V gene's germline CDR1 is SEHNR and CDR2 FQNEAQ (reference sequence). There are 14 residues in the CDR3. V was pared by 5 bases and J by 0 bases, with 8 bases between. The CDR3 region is CASSLDTSYNEQFF. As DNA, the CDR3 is TGTGCCAGCAGCCTTGACACCTCCTACAATGAGCAGTTCTTC.

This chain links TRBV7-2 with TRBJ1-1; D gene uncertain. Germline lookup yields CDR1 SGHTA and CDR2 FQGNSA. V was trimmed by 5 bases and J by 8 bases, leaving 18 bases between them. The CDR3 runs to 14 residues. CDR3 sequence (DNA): TGTGCCAGCAGCCGGGTGGGTTCGTCCGGCGAAGCTTTCTTT. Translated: CASSRVGSSGEAFF.

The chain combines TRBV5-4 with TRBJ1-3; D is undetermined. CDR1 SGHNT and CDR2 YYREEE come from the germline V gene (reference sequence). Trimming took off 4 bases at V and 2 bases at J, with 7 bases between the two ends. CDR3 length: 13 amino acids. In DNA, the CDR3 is TGTGCCAGCAGCGGAGAGACTGGAAACACCATATATTTT. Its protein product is CASSGETGNTIYF.

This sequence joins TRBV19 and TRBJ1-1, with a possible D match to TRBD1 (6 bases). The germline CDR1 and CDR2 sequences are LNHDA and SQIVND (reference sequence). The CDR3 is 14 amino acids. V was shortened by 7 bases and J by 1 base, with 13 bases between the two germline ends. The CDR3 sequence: CASNYREGNTEAFF. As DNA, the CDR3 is TGTGCCAGTAACTACAGGGAGGGGAACACTGAAGCTTTCTTT. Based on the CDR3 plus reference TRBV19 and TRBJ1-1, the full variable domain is DGGITQSPKYLFRKEGQNVTLSCEQNLNHDAMYWYRQDPGQGLRLIYYSQIVNDFQKGDIAEGYSVSREKKESFPLTVTSAQKNPTAFYLCASNYREGNTEAFFGQGTRLTVV.

This chain's CDR3 is CSASNRPLGGSFRQYF. DNA of the CDR3: TGCAGTGCTAGTAACCGACCCCTAGGGGGCAGCTTTAGGCAGTACTTC. The chain employs TRBV20-1 and TRBJ2-7; 7 positions agree with TRBD1. CDR1 is DFQATT and CDR2 is SNEGSKA in the germline V gene (reference sequence). With 3 bases clipped from V and 9 bases from J, the junction kept 20 bases outside the gene matches. The CDR3 runs to 16 residues.

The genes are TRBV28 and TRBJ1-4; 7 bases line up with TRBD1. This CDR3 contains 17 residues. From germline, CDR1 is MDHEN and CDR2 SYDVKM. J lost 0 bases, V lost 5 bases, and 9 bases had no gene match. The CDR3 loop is CASSPGGTLTTNEKLFF. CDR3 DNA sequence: TGTGCCAGCAGTCCAGGGGGGACCCTAACAACTAATGAAAAACTGTTTTTT. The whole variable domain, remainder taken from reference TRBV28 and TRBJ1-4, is DVKVTQSSRYLVKRTGEKVFLECVQDMDHENMFWYRQDPGLGLRLIYFSYDVKMKEKGDIPEGYSVSREKKERFSLILESASTNQTSMYLCASSPGGTLTTNEKLFFGSGTQLSVL.

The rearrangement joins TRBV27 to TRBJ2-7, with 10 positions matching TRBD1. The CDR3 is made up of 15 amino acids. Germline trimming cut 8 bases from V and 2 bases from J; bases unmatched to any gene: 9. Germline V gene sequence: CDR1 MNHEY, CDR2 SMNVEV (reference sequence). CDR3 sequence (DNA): TGTGCCAGCGGTCTCTCCGGGACAGGGGCCTACGAGCAGTACTTC. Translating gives CASGLSGTGAYEQYF.

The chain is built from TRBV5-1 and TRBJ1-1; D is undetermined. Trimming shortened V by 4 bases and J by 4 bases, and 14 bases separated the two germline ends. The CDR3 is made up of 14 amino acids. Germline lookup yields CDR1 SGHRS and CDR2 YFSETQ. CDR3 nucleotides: TGCGCCAGCAGCCCGTTAACAGTGAGCACTGAAGCTTTCTTT. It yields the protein CASSPLTVSTEAFF.

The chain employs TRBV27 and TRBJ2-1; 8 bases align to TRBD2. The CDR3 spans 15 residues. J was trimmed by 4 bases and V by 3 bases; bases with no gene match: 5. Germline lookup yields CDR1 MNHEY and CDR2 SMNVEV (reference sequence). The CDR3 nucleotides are TGTGCCAGCAGTTTCGGGAGGGTCACGTACAATGAGCAGTTCTTC. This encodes CASSFGRVTYNEQFF.

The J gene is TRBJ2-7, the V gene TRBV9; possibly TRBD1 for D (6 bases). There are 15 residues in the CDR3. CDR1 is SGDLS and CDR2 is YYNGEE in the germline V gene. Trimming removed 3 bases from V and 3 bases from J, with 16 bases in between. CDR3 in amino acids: CASSEGAGTLYEQYF. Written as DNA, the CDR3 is TGTGCCAGCAGCGAGGGAGCCGGGACACTCTACGAGCAGTACTTC.

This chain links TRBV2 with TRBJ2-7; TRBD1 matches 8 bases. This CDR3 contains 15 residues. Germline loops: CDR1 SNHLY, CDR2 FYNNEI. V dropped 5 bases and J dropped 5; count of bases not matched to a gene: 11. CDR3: CASSSRGLVSDEQYF. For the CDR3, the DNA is TGTGCCAGCAGTTCCAGGGGGCTAGTGAGTGACGAGCAGTACTTC.

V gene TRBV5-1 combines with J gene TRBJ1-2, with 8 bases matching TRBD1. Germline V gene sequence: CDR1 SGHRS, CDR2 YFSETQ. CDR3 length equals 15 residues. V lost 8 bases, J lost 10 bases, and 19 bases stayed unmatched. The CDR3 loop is CASTHGTGPSPSYTF. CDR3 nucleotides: TGCGCCAGTACCCACGGGACAGGTCCCAGCCCTTCCTACACCTTC. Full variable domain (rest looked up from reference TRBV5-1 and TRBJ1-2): KAGVTQTPRYLIKTRGQQVTLSCSPISGHRSVSWYQQTPGQGLQFLFEYFSETQRNKGNFPGRFSGRQFSNSRSEMNVSTLELGDSALYLCASTHGTGPSPSYTFGSGTRLTVV.

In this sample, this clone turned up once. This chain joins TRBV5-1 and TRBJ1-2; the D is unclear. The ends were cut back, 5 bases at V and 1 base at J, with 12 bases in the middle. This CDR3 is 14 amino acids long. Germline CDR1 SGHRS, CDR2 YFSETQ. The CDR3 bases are TGCGCCAGCAGAGGCCAAAGCGGTAACTATGGCTACACCTTC. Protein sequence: CASRGQSGNYGYTF.

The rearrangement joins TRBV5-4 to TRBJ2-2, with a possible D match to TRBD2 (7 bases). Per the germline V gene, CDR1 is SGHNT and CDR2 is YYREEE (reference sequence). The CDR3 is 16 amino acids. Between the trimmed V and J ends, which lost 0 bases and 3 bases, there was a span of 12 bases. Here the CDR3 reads CASSLARGGDTGELFF. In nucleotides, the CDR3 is TGTGCCAGCAGCTTGGCTCGCGGGGGCGACACCGGGGAGCTGTTTTTT.

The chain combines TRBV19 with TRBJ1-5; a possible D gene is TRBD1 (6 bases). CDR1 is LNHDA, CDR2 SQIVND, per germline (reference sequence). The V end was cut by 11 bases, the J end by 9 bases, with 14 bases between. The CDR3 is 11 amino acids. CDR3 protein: CACRGRGPQHF. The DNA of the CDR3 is TGTGCCTGCAGGGGACGGGGGCCCCAGCATTTT.

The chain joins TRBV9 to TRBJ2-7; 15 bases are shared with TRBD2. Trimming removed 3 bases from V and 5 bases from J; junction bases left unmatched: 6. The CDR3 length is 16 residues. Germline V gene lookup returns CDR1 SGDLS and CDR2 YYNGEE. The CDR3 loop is CASSAGGTSGRHEQYF. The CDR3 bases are TGTGCCAGCAGCGCCGGGGGGACTAGCGGGAGGCACGAGCAGTACTTC.

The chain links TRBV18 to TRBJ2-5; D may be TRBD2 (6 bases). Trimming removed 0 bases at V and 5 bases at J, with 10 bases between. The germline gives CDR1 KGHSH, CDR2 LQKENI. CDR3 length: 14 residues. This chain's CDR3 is CASSPPGGVETQYF. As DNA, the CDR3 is TGTGCCAGCTCACCACCGGGGGGAGTGGAGACCCAGTACTTC. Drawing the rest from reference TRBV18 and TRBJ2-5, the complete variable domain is NAGVMQNPRHLVRRRGQEARLRCSPMKGHSHVYWYRQLPEEGLKFMVYLQKENIIDESGMPKERFSAEFPKEGPSILRIQQVVRGDSAAYFCASSPPGGVETQYFGPGTRLLVL.

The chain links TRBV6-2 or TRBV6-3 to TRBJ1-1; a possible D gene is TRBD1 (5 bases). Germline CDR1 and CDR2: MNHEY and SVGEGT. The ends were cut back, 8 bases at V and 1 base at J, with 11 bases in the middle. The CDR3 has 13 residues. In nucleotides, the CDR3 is TGTGCCAGCGGCCTCCAGGGGAACACTGAAGCTTTCTTT. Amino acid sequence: CASGLQGNTEAFF.

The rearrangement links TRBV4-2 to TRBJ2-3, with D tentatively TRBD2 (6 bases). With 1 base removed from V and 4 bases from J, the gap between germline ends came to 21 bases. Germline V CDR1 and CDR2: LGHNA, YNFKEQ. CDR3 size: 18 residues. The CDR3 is CASSQVLDYHKFADTQYF. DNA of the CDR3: TGTGCCAGCAGCCAAGTCTTGGACTACCACAAATTTGCAGATACGCAGTATTTT.

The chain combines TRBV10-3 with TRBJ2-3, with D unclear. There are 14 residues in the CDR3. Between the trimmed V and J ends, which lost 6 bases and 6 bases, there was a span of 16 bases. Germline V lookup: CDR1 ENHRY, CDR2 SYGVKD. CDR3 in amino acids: CAIRPSILSDTQYF. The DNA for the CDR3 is TGTGCCATCAGACCTAGTATTTTATCGGATACGCAGTATTTT.

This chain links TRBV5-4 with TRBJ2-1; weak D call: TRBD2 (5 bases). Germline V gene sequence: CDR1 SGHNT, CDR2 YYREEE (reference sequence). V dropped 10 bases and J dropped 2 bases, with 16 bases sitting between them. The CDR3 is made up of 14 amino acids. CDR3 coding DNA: TGTGCCTTTAAGAGGGAGCGGACCTACAATGAGCAGTTCTTC. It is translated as CAFKRERTYNEQFF.

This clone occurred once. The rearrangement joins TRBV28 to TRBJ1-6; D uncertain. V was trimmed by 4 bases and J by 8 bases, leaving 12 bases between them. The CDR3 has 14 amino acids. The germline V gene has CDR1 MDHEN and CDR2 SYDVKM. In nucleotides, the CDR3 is TGTGCCAGCAGTTCACGGCCCGGGGATTCACCCCTCCACTTT. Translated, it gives CASSSRPGDSPLHF. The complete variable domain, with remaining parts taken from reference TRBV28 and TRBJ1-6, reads DVKVTQSSRYLVKRTGEKVFLECVQDMDHENMFWYRQDPGLGLRLIYFSYDVKMKEKGDIPEGYSVSREKKERFSLILESASTNQTSMYLCASSSRPGDSPLHFGNGTRLTVT.

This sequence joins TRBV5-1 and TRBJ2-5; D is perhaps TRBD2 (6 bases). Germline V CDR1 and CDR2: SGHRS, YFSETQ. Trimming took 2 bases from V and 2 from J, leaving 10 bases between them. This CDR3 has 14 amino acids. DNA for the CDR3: TGCGCCAGCAGCTTAAGCGGGCCGCAAGAGACCCAGTACTTC. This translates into CASSLSGPQETQYF.

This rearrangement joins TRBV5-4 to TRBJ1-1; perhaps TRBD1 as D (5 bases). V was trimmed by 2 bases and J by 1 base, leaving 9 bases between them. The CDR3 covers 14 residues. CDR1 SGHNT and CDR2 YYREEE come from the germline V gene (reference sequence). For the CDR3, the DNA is TGTGCCAGCAGCTTTTTCACAGGGAACACTGAAGCTTTCTTT. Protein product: CASSFFTGNTEAFF.

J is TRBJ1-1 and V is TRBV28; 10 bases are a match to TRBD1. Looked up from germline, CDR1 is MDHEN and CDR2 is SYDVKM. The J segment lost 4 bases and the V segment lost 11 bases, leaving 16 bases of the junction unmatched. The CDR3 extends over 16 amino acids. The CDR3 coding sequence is TGTGCCGCCCTAGGCTGGGGGACAGGGGATAGCACTGAAGCTTTCTTT. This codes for CAALGWGTGDSTEAFF.

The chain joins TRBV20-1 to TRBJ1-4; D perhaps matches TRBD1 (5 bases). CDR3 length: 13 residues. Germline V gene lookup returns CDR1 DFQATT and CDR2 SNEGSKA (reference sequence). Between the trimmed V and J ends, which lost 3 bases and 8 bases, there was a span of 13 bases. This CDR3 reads CSASQGLGEKLFF. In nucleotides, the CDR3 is TGCAGTGCTAGTCAGGGTCTGGGAGAAAAACTGTTTTTT.

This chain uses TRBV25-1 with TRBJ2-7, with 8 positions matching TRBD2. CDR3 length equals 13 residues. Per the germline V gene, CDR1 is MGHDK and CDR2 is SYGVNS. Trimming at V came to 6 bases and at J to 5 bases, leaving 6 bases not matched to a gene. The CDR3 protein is CASRREVGHEQYF. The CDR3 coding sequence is TGTGCCAGCAGGCGGGAGGTAGGGCACGAGCAGTACTTC.

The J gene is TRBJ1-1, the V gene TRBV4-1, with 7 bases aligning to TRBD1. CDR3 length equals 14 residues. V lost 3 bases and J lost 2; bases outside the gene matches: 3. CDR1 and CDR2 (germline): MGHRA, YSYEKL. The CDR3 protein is CASSHGTVNTEAFF. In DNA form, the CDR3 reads TGCGCCAGCAGCCACGGGACAGTCAACACTGAAGCTTTCTTT.

The CDR3 sequence is CASSEPGSSLYGYTF. The CDR3 region has the DNA TGTGCCAGCAGCGAGCCAGGGTCTTCTTTGTATGGCTACACCTTC. The chain uses TRBV6-5 and TRBJ1-2, with a possible D match to TRBD1 (5 bases). CDR3 length equals 15 residues. Trimming removed 6 bases from V and 5 bases from J, with 19 bases in between. From germline, CDR1 is MNHEY and CDR2 SVGAGI.

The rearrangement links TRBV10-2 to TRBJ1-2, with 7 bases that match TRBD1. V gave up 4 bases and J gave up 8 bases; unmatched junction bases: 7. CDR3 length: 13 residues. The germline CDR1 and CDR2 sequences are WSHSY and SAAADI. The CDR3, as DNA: TGCGCCAGCAGTGGTTGGCAGGGGGTAGGCTACACCTTC. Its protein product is CASSGWQGVGYTF.

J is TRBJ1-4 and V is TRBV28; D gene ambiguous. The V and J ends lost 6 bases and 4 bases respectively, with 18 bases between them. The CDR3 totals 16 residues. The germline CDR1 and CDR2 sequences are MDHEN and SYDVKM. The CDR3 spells CASSLSTRADNEKLFF. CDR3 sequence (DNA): TGTGCCAGCAGCCTTTCCACGAGGGCAGATAATGAAAAACTGTTTTTT.

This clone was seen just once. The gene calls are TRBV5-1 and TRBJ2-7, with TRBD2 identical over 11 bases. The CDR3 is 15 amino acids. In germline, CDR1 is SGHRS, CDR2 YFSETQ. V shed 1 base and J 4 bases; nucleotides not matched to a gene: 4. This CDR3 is CASSLFSGRVYEQYF. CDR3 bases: TGCGCCAGCAGCTTGTTTAGCGGGAGGGTGTACGAGCAGTACTTC.